This T cell receptor beta chain was recorded in a study of control samples from healthy donors and cancer patients. Germline loops: CDR1 SGHTA, CDR2 FQGNSA. V lost 6 bases to trimming and J lost 5 bases; unmatched junction nucleotides: 4. The CDR3 spans 13 residues. The protocol was immunoSEQ multiplex PCR, while the TCRdb copy is restricted to in-frame clones and leaves out a portion. This sample has 150,000 to 200,000 clones; more than 85% occur once, and the top ten carry just over 2%. This clone was detected only once. What was sequenced was blood. V gene TRBV7-2 combines with J gene TRBJ2-4, with 7 bases lining up with TRBD1. This clonotype originated in a woman aged 40 to 49 in good health. CDR3 in DNA: TGTGCCAGCAGTGGACAGGTCGAAAACATTCAGTACTTC. This codes for CASSGQVENIQYF.